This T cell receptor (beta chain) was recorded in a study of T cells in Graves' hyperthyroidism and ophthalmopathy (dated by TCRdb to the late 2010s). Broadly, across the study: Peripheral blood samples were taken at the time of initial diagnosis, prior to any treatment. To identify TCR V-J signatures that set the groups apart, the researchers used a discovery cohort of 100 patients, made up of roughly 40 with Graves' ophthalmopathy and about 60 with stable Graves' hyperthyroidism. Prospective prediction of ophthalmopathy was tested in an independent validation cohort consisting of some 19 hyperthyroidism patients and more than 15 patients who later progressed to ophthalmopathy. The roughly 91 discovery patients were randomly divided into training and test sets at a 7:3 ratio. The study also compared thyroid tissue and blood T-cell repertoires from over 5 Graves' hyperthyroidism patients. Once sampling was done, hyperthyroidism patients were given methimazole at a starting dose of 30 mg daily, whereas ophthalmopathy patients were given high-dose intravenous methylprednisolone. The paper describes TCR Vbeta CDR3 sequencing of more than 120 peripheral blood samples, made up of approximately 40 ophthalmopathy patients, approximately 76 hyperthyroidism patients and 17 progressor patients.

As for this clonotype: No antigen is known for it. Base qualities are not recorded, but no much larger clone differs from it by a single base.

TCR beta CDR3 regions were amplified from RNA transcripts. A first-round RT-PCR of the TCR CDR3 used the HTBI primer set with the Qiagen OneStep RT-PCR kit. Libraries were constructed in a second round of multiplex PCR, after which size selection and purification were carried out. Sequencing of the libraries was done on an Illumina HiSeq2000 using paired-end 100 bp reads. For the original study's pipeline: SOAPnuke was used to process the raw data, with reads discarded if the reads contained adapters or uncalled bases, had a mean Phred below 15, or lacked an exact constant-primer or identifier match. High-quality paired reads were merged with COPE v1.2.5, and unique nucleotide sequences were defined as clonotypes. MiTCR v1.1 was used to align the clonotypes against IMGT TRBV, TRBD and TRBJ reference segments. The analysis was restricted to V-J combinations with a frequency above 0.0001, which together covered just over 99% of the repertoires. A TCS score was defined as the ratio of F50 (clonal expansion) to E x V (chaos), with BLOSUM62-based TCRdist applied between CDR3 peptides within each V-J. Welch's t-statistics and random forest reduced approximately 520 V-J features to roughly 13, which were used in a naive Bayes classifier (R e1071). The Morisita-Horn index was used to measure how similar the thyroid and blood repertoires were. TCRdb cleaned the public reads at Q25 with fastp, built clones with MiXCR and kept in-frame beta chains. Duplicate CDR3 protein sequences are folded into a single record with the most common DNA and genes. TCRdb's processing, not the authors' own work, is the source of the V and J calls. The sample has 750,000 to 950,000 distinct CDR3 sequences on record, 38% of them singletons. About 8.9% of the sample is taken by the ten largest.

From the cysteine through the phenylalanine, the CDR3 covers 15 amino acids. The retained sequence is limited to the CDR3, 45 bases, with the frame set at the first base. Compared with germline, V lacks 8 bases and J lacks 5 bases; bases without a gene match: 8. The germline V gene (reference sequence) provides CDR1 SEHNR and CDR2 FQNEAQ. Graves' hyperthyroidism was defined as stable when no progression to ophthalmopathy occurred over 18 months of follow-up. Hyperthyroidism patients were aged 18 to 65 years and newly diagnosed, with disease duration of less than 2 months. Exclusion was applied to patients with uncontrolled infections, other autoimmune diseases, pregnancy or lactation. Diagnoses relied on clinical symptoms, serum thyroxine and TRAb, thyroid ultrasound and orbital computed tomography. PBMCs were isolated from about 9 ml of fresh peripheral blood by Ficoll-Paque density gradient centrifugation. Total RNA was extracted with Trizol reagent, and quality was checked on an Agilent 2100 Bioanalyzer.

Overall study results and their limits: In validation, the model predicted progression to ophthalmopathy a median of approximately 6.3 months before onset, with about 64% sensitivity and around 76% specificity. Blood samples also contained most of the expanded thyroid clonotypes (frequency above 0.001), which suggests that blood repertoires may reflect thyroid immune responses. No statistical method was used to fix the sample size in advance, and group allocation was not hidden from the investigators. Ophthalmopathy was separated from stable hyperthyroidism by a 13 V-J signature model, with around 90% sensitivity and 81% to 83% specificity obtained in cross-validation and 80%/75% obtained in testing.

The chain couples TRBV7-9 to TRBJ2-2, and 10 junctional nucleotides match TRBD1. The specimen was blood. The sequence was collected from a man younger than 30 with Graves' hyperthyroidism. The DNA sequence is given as TGTGCCAGCGTAGGGGGACAGGGGAAGACCGGGGAGCTGTTTTTT. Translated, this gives CASVGGQGKTGELFF.